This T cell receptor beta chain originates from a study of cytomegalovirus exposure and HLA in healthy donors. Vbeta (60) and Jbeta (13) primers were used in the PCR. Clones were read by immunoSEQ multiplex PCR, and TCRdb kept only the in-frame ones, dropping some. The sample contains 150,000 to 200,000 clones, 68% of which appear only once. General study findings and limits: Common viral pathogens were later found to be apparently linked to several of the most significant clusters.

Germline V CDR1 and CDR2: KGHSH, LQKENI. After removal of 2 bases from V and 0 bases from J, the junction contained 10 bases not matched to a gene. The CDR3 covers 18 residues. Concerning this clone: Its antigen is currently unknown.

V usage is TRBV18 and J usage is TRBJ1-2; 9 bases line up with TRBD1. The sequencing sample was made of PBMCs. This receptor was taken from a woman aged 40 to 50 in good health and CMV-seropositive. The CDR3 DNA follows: TGTGCCAGCTCACCAGGGACAGGGCCAATTGCCGCTAACTATGGCTACACCTTC. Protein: CASSPGTGPIAANYGYTF.